Listed here are 25 T cell receptor beta chains from one sample, sequenced in a study of a mutant IDH1 vaccine in newly diagnosed glioma (dated by TCRdb to 2020 to 2023). The sample's time point, from its label and the paper: week 5, during vaccination. Each vaccine dose, consisting of 300 ug of a 20-mer mutant IDH1 peptide in Montanide, was administered subcutaneously with topical imiquimod. Their antigens remain unidentified. The library was obtained by the immunoSEQ multiplex PCR assay. TCRdb took over this immuneACCESS table, retaining in-frame rearrangements with V and J assigned. Such tables are incomplete; in checked studies, under half of the missing clones stem from an unresolved V gene, and the remainder is unexplained. The sample data list approximately 61,000 clones, and about 80% of these were observed just once. The top ten constitute around 7.4% of the sample. The specimen was PBMCs, collected from a glioma patient whose treatment included an IDH1 peptide vaccine. These receptors were collected from a woman aged 50 to 60 with glioma.

As for this clone: One end of the junction does not line up with germline, which may come from a read error. J is TRBJ2-1 and V is TRBV7-7; TRBD2 matches at 15 bases. CDR3 length: 17 residues. The V gene's germline CDR1 is SSHAT and CDR2 FNYEAQ (reference sequence). The chain's CDR3 is CASSSGTSGGPGNEQFF. DNA of the CDR3: TGTGCTAGCAGCTCCGGGACTAGCGGGGGGCCGGGCAATGAGCAGTTCTTC.

This chain uses TRBV11-2 with TRBJ2-4; TRBD1 matches at 10 bases. There are 19 residues in the CDR3. V lost 3 bases to trimming and J lost 0 bases; unmatched junction nucleotides: 11. Germline CDR1 and CDR2: SGHAT and FQNNGV. The CDR3 nucleotides read TGTGCCAGCAGCTTCGGACAGGGGGAGCCCCCACTAGCCAAAAACATTCAGTACTTC. It translates to CASSFGQGEPPLAKNIQYF.

This clone came up a few times. The chain couples TRBV6-6 to TRBJ1-2, with D possibly being TRBD1 (5 bases). Germline V gene lookup returns CDR1 MNHNY and CDR2 SVGAGI (reference sequence). The V end was cut by 0 bases, the J end by 8 bases, with 13 bases between. CDR3 length: 14 residues. CDR3 amino acids: CASSYSTGGSGYTF. CDR3 DNA sequence: TGTGCCAGCAGTTACTCGACGGGGGGATCCGGCTACACCTTC.

This chain uses TRBV9 with TRBJ1-1, with D possibly matching TRBD1 (6 bases). In germline, CDR1 is SGDLS, CDR2 YYNGEE. The CDR3 runs 13 residues. With 4 bases removed from V and 6 bases from J, the gap between germline ends came to 13 bases. The CDR3 sequence: CASSPHRDAEAFF. CDR3 in DNA: TGTGCCAGCAGCCCCCACAGGGACGCTGAAGCTTTCTTT.

The rearrangement joins TRBV7-2 to TRBJ1-5; 7 bases are shared with TRBD1. V was pared by 2 bases and J by 7 bases, with 11 bases of the junction left unmatched. The length of the CDR3 is 16 residues. Germline V gene lookup returns CDR1 SGHTA and CDR2 FQGNSA. The DNA of the CDR3 is TGTGCCAGCAGCTTACGACAGGGCGTTCGGGGACAGCCCCAGCATTTT. The encoded protein is CASSLRQGVRGQPQHF. The variable domain in full, completed from reference TRBV7-2 and TRBJ1-5, reads GAGVSQSPSNKVTEKGKDVELRCDPISGHTALYWYRQSLGQGLEFLIYFQGNSAPDKSGLPSDRFSAERTGGSVSTLTIQRTQQEDSAVYLCASSLRQGVRGQPQHFGDGTRLSIL.

In nucleotides, the CDR3 is TGTGCCAGCAGCCTGGAGGGACTGTTTTTT. Translated: CASSLEGLFF. The J gene is TRBJ1-4, the V gene TRBV2; no clear D gene. There are 10 residues in the CDR3. Trimming cost V 6 bases and J 13 bases, with 9 bases left between them. Germline V gene sequence: CDR1 SNHLY, CDR2 FYNNEI.

This clone was detected a few times. The chain joins TRBV5-1 to TRBJ2-6, with 7 bases aligning to TRBD2. Germline CDR1 is SGHRS and CDR2 is YFSETQ. The CDR3 runs to 16 residues. The J segment lost 0 bases and the V segment lost 0 bases, leaving 0 bases of the junction unmatched. As DNA, the CDR3 is TGCGCCAGCAGCTTGGAGCGGGGCTCTGGGGCCAACGTCCTGACTTTC. Residues: CASSLERGSGANVLTF.

This rearrangement joins TRBV2 to TRBJ1-1; the match to TRBD1 covers 7 bases. The trim removed 6 bases at V and 2 bases at J, leaving 9 bases unmatched. The germline CDR1 and CDR2 sequences are SNHLY and FYNNEI. The CDR3 contains 15 residues. The CDR3: CASRTGQADNTEAFF. CDR3 nucleotides: TGTGCCAGCAGGACCGGACAGGCCGATAACACTGAAGCTTTCTTT.

V and J are TRBV27 and TRBJ2-7; 7 bases are shared with TRBD2. The CDR3 extends over 14 amino acids. Germline lookup yields CDR1 MNHEY and CDR2 SMNVEV (reference sequence). The ends lost 6 bases at V and 2 bases at J; junction bases unmatched: 7. CDR3 bases: TGTGCCAGCAGGCGACTAGCAAGCACCTACGAGCAGTACTTC. Amino acid sequence: CASRRLASTYEQYF.

V usage is TRBV4-2 and J usage is TRBJ2-1; 8 bases agree with TRBD2. This CDR3 spans 16 amino acids. Germline values: CDR1 LGHNA, CDR2 YNFKEQ. J lost 9 bases, V lost 0 bases, and 10 bases had no gene match. The DNA for the CDR3 is TGTGCCAGCAGCCAAGATTTCGGGGGGGCTTCGGGTGAGCAGTTCTTC. Translation: CASSQDFGGASGEQFF.

V usage is TRBV6-6 and J usage is TRBJ2-7; tentative D call: TRBD1 (6 bases). The CDR3 is made up of 14 amino acids. Per the germline V gene, CDR1 is MNHNY and CDR2 is SVGAGI (reference sequence). The V end lost 1 base, the J end lost 6 bases, and 13 bases lay between the germline ends. This chain's CDR3 is CASSYLTGRGEQYF. Here the CDR3 DNA reads TGTGCCAGCAGTTACTTGACAGGCAGGGGCGAGCAGTACTTC.

V and J are TRBV7-9 and TRBJ2-7; maybe TRBD1 (5 bases). Germline V gene data show CDR1 as SEHNR and CDR2 as FQNEAQ (reference sequence). V was pared by 1 base and J by 2 bases, with 12 bases between. The CDR3 has 15 residues. The CDR3 loop is CASSLGSGLAYEQYF. DNA of the CDR3: TGTGCCAGCAGCTTAGGGTCAGGGTTGGCCTACGAGCAGTACTTC.

The chain has TRBV5-1 and TRBJ2-2; 10 bases align to TRBD1. The CDR3 runs 16 residues. CDR1 and CDR2 (germline): SGHRS, YFSETQ. With 3 bases clipped from V and 6 bases from J, the junction kept 8 bases outside the gene matches. In nucleotides, the CDR3 is TGCGCCAGCAGCTCCCGGGACAGGGGAGGCGCCGGGGAGCTGTTTTTT. Its translation: CASSSRDRGGAGELFF. The entire variable domain, with the rest obtained from reference TRBV5-1 and TRBJ2-2, is as follows: KAGVTQTPRYLIKTRGQQVTLSCSPISGHRSVSWYQQTPGQGLQFLFEYFSETQRNKGNFPGRFSGRQFSNSRSEMNVSTLELGDSALYLCASSSRDRGGAGELFFGEGSRLTVL.

This clone has a handful of counts. The V gene is TRBV4-2, the J gene TRBJ1-2, with 9 nucleotides matching TRBD1. V shed 4 bases, J shed 5 bases, and the junction held 2 bases outside the gene matches. CDR1 is LGHNA, CDR2 YNFKEQ, per germline. The length of the CDR3 is 13 residues. CDR3 in amino acids: CASSPDRGYGYTF. CDR3 coding DNA: TGTGCCAGCAGCCCCGACAGGGGGTATGGCTACACCTTC.

CDR3 region: CASSARGTNTGELFF. Written as DNA, the CDR3 is TGTGCCAGCAGTGCTAGGGGGACGAACACCGGGGAGCTGTTTTTT. The chain uses TRBV2 and TRBJ2-2; tentative D call: TRBD1 (6 bases). The CDR3 contains 15 residues. V shed 4 bases and J shed 0 bases, with 9 bases lying between them. Germline CDR1 and CDR2: SNHLY and FYNNEI.

V usage is TRBV5-4 and J usage is TRBJ2-3, with 10 bases matching TRBD2. J gave up 2 bases and V 2 bases, and 2 bases lay outside the gene matches. The CDR3 length is 15 residues. In germline, CDR1 is SGHNT, CDR2 YYREEE (reference sequence). The CDR3 loop is CASSFSGGATDTQYF. The CDR3 nucleotides are TGTGCCAGCAGCTTCAGCGGGGGGGCCACAGATACGCAGTATTTT.

The chain uses TRBV27 and TRBJ1-2, with 7 positions matching TRBD1. The V gene end was trimmed by 6 bases and the J gene end by 4 bases; junction bases not matched to a gene: 8. Germline V gives CDR1 MNHEY, CDR2 SMNVEV (reference sequence). The length of the CDR3 is 14 residues. The CDR3 sequence: CASSLTGYGYGYTF. The CDR3 region has the DNA TGTGCCAGCAGCTTGACAGGGTATGGCTATGGCTACACCTTC.

V is TRBV27 and J is TRBJ2-7, with a possible D match to TRBD1 (6 bases). The CDR3 runs 11 residues. Germline V lookup: CDR1 MNHEY, CDR2 SMNVEV (reference sequence). The CDR3 spells CAVGRGYEQYF. The CDR3 nucleotides read TGTGCTGTTGGCAGGGGCTACGAGCAGTACTTC.

The rearrangement joins TRBV15 to TRBJ2-7; D possibly corresponds to TRBD1 (6 bases). CDR3 size: 14 residues. The germline V and J ends were trimmed by 6 bases and 5 bases, with 17 bases remaining between them. Germline CDR1 is LNHNV and CDR2 is YYDKDF (reference sequence). The CDR3 nucleotides are TGTGCCACCAGGGTACAGGGTAGAGGAGACGAGCAGTACTTC. It encodes CATRVQGRGDEQYF.

The genes are TRBV5-6 and TRBJ1-2, with 9 nucleotides matching TRBD1. CDR1 SGHDT and CDR2 YYEEEE come from the germline V gene. The junction had 4 bases not matched to a gene; V was cut back by 4 bases and J by 3 bases. The CDR3 loop spans 14 amino acids. The CDR3 nucleotides read TGTGCCAGCAGCAGCGACAGGGGGGACTATGGCTACACCTTC. Protein sequence: CASSSDRGDYGYTF.

This chain links TRBV5-1 with TRBJ1-2; 9 positions agree with TRBD1. There are 15 residues in the CDR3. V was pared by 0 bases and J by 6 bases, with 6 bases of the junction left unmatched. Germline V lookup: CDR1 SGHRS, CDR2 YFSETQ. CDR3 nucleotide sequence: TGCGCCAGCAGCTTGGTCGGACAGGGGATCCATGGCTACACCTTC. Encoded protein: CASSLVGQGIHGYTF.

This chain links TRBV5-1 with TRBJ1-2; the match to TRBD1 covers 9 bases. V gave up 5 bases and J gave up 4 bases; unmatched junction bases: 9. The CDR3 runs 15 residues. In germline, CDR1 is SGHRS, CDR2 YFSETQ. The CDR3 DNA reads TGCGCCAGCAGTAGGACAGGGGCTCGGGGCTATGGCTACACCTTC. As protein: CASSRTGARGYGYTF.

The chain couples TRBV19 to TRBJ2-1; 9 bases are a match to TRBD2. CDR1 and CDR2 (germline): LNHDA, SQIVND (reference sequence). The CDR3 has 19 residues. V shed 5 bases and J 3 bases; nucleotides not matched to a gene: 17. The DNA of the CDR3 is TGTGCCAGTAGTCCCCGAGGGCTAGCGGGGACGATCTTCTACAATGAGCAGTTCTTC. This sequence encodes CASSPRGLAGTIFYNEQFF.

The chain links TRBV6-6 to TRBJ1-1, with D unclear. Trimming stripped 2 bases from V and 4 bases from J, with 8 bases between. Germline V gene lookup returns CDR1 MNHNY and CDR2 SVGAGI (reference sequence). The CDR3 length is 13 residues. Here the CDR3 DNA reads TGTGCCAGCAGTTACGAAGAAGTCACTGAAGCTTTCTTT. As protein: CASSYEEVTEAFF.

The gene calls are TRBV6-5 and TRBJ1-6; D not certain. Germline V lookup: CDR1 MNHEY, CDR2 SVGAGI. The CDR3 runs 12 residues. Trimming removed 7 bases at V and 10 bases at J, with 11 bases between. The CDR3 coding sequence is TGTGCCAGCACCACGGGCGGATCACCCCTCCACTTT. Translated: CASTTGGSPLHF.